This T cell receptor beta chain was identified in a study of CXCR3-negative and CXCR3-positive naive CD8 T cells (dated by TCRdb to about 2019). For the wider study: In total, approximately 140 million TRB reads were obtained, which works out to roughly 1.5 +/- 0.3 million reads per library. Data from about ten donors, pooled across two independent experiments, went into the diversity and physicochemical repertoire analyses. Naive subsets from a handful of donors and memory cells from 3 donors were included in the TRBV-TRBJ cluster analysis.

The sample was run on a NextSeq 550. The Human TCR Profiling Kit (MiLaboratory) was used to make UMI-labeled 5' RACE TRB cDNA libraries. cDNA synthesis used the entire amount of extracted RNA, and PCR amplification then used the entire amount of cDNA produced. The libraries were made side by side, with each library going through the same number of PCR cycles. As for the authors' bioinformatics: MIGEC and MiXCR extracted about 53,000 +/- 10,000 unique UMI-labeled TRB cDNA molecules per library, requiring at least two reads per UMI. Each library averaged around 40,000 +/- 10,000 functional in-frame TRB CDR3 nucleotide clonotypes without stop codons. Diversity metrics, including normalized Shannon-Wiener and Chao1, were computed in VDJtools after downsampling to 5000 UMI-labeled TRB molecules per sample. VDJtools was used to calculate clonotype-size-weighted physicochemical properties of the central five CDR3 residues, namely interaction energy, strength, volume and Kidera factor 4. TCRdb reprocessed the reads, and each CDR3 protein sequence is entered once, without DNA. The authors' filters were not applied to this entry. The table for this sample lists tens of thousands of distinct CDR3 sequences. Jointly, the top ten make up approximately 0.54% of the sample.

Worth noting for this clonotype: Its antigen specificity is not known.

Overall results and qualifications from the work: CXCR3 expression partially decreased after cryopreservation, so most assays used freshly isolated PBMCs. Repertoire diversity was comparably high in both naive subsets but much lower in memory CD8+ T cells. Similar TRBV-TRBJ usage was shown by naive CXCR3-negative and CXCR3-positive cells from the same donor, whereas distinct patterns were shown by memory cells. Compared with CXCR3-negative naive cells, CXCR3-positive naive cells had TRB CDR3s with higher hydrophobicity (lower Kidera factor 4), lower energy, and higher strength and volume indices. Because surface CD5, which is linked to self-reactivity in mice, was comparable between the naive subsets, TCR interaction strength was also inferred from the physicochemical properties of TRB CDR3s.

For each CD8+ T cell subset, flow sorting was done in triplicate, and roughly 310,000 cells per subset went directly into RLT lysis buffer. To keep memory contaminants out, a stringent definition of naive CD8+ T cells was applied: CD45RO-CCR7+CD27+CD95-. Peripheral blood mononuclear cells were isolated from buffy coats by standard density gradient centrifugation. Naive CXCR3-negative and CXCR3-positive CD8+ T cells were flow-sorted on a FACSAria III. Total RNA was extracted from sorted cells using an RNeasy Mini Kit. The germline V gene yields SQVTM for CDR1 and ANQGSEA for CDR2. Reading from cysteine to phenylalanine, the CDR3 counts 13 amino acids. The DNA is unrecorded.

Recombination connected TRBV29-1 to TRBJ1-1. The specimen was naive CXCR3+ CD8+ T cells from blood. The cell subset or site label here, explained by the study, means: CD45RO-CCR7+CD27+CD95- naive CD8+ T cells expressing CXCR3 (TNR3+). This clonotype was obtained from a human donor in good health. Some clones in this sample may be carry-over from other donors' samples. The CDR3 protein is CSVGEGGSTEAFF.